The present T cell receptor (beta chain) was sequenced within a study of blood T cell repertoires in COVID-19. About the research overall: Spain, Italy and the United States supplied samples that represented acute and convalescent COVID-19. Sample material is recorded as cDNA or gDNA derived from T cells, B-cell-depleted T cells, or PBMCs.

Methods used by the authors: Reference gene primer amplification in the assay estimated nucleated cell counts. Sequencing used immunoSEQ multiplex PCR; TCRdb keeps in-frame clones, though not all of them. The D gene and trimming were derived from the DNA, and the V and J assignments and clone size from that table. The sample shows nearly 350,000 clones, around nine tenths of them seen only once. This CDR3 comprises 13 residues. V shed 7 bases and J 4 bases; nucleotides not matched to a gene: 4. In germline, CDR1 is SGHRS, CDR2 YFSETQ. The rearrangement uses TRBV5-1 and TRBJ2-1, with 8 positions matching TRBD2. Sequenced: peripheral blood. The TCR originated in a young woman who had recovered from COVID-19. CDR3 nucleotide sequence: TGCGCCAGCGAGGCTAGCGGGTACAATGAGCAGTTCTTC. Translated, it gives CASEASGYNEQFF.